The sequence of this TCR beta chain was determined in a study of T cells after yellow fever vaccination. Points from the study as a whole: Sorted repertoires could include abundant contaminating clonotypes from bulk cells.

The CDR3 runs 16 residues. Trimming removed 3 bases from V and 3 bases from J; junction bases left unmatched: 3. In germline, CDR1 is GTSNPN, CDR2 SVGIG (reference sequence). TCRdb reanalysed the 5' RACE reads using MiXCR and keeps one entry per CDR3 protein. The sample holds some 500,000 distinct CDR3 sequences, about 13% seen once. The sample holds a few counts of this clonotype. Its cognate antigen is unknown. This clonotype was sampled from a man younger than 40 who received the YFV17D yellow fever vaccine. The chain uses TRBV30 and TRBJ2-6; 12 nucleotides agree with TRBD1. This specimen was PBMCs, taken on the day of the yellow fever booster vaccination. The CDR3, as DNA: TGTGCCTGGAGGGGACAGGGGGCTTTTGGGGCCAACGTCCTGACTTTC. Translation: CAWRGQGAFGANVLTF.